The rows below give T cell receptor beta chains drawn from one sample of a study of blood T cell repertoires in COVID-19. Data came from immunoSEQ multiplex PCR; TCRdb stores just in-frame clones and leaves some out. The sample gives some 42,000 clones, about 85% of which show up once; about 13% is in the top ten. The specimen was peripheral blood. These receptors were taken from a woman aged 70-85 years in a cohort sampled during active COVID-19. Each CDR3 is given with its conserved first and last residue. The order of the fields is J gene, clone size, D gene, V gene, CDR3 DNA, CDR3 protein. The D gene is left open where the match is weak. Size is omitted from some rows. Given values are once, few, many or a class for expanded clones.

>TRBJ2-3|NA|TRBD1|TRBV6-5
TGTGCCTCCCGACAGGGCGGCACAGATACGCAGTATTTT
CASRQGGTDTQYF
>TRBJ2-7|NA|NA|TRBV6-2/TRBV6-3
TGTGCCAGCAGTTCCGGCCGGACAGGTGGGGGCTCTGGGGGGAACTACGAGCAGTACTTC
CASSSGRTGGGSGGNYEQYF
>TRBJ2-2|NA|NA|TRBV18
TGTGCCAGCTCACCACAGAGAATAGCCCAACAGAACACCGGGGAGCTGTTTTTT
CASSPQRIAQQNTGELFF
>TRBJ1-1|NA|NA|TRBV5-1
TGCGCCAGCAGCTTGGGGGACATAGGAGAGAACACTGAAGCTTTCTTT
CASSLGDIGENTEAFF
>TRBJ1-1|NA|TRBD1|TRBV18
TGTGCCAGCTCACCGCTATCGGGACAGTCAACTGAAGCTTTCTTT
CASSPLSGQSTEAFF
>TRBJ2-7|NA|TRBD1|TRBV9
TGTGCCAGCAGCGTTTTAGGGACAGGGGGCGAGCAGTACTTC
CASSVLGTGGEQYF
>TRBJ2-7|NA|TRBD2|TRBV5-4
TGTGCCAGCAGCTTTTACGCGGCGGGAGACAACTACGAGCAGTACTTC
CASSFYAAGDNYEQYF
>TRBJ1-2|NA|NA|TRBV6-5
TGTGCCGCGACAAAGAACTATGGCTACACCTTC
CAATKNYGYTF
>TRBJ2-2|NA|TRBD2|TRBV5-1
TGCGCCAGCAGCTTGGCAGCGGGAGGAGGAACCGGGGAGCTGTTTTTT
CASSLAAGGGTGELFF
>TRBJ2-5|NA|TRBD1|TRBV6-5
TGTGCCAGCACCCCGGACAGGGGGTCCCAAGAGACCCAGTACTTC
CASTPDRGSQETQYF
>TRBJ2-1|once|NA|TRBV7-9
TGTGCCAGCAGCTTTCCCAAAGACACCAACTCCTACAATGAGCAGTTCTTC
CASSFPKDTNSYNEQFF
>TRBJ2-5|NA|TRBD1|TRBV18
TGTGCCAGCTCACCAGGGACAGGGCAGTTGGCCCAGTACTTC
CASSPGTGQLAQYF
>TRBJ2-2|NA|NA|TRBV11-1
TGTGCCAGCAGCTCTTATTACTTGGACACCGGGGAGCTGTTTTTT
CASSSYYLDTGELFF
>TRBJ2-7|NA|NA|TRBV28
TGTGCCAGCATGGGGGCGATCTACGAGCAGTACTTC
CASMGAIYEQYF
>TRBJ2-7|few|TRBD2|TRBV5-6
TGTGCCAGCAGCCGGACTAGCGGGAGTGTCAACGAGCAGTACTTC
CASSRTSGSVNEQYF
>TRBJ2-3|NA|TRBD2|TRBV24-1
TGTGCCACCAGTGATTCCCGTGGCGGGAGGGCCACAGATACGCAGTATTTT
CATSDSRGGRATDTQYF
>TRBJ2-1|NA|TRBD2|TRBV4-3
TGCGCCAGCAGCCAAGATTGGCGGGAGACCTACAATGAGCAGTTCTTC
CASSQDWRETYNEQFF
>TRBJ2-2|once|NA|TRBV28
TGTGCCAGCAGTCCGGAGTACACCGGGGAGCTGTTTTTT
CASSPEYTGELFF
>TRBJ2-4|NA|NA|TRBV6-5
TGTGCCAGCAGATCCAACAGGGAGCCCAAAAACATTCAGTACTTC
CASRSNREPKNIQYF
>TRBJ2-6|few|TRBD1|TRBV5-5
TGTGCCAGCAGCCCGGGACAGGGCCTCTCTGGGGCCAACGTCCTGACTTTC
CASSPGQGLSGANVLTF
>TRBJ1-5|NA|NA|TRBV10-2
TGCGCCAGCAGTGAGTCTCGCGGGCAGCCCCAGCATTTT
CASSESRGQPQHF
>TRBJ1-1|many|NA|TRBV7-3
TGTGCCAGCAGCTTAGAGGGGAACACTGAAGCTTTCTTT
CASSLEGNTEAFF
>TRBJ1-5|NA|TRBD1|TRBV19
TGTGCCAGTAGTACCCAGGGGGGCAATCAGCCCCAGCATTTT
CASSTQGGNQPQHF
>TRBJ1-1|once|NA|TRBV7-2
TGTGCCAGCAGCCCATGGGGTGCAGGGAAAATGAACACTGAAGCTTTCTTT
CASSPWGAGKMNTEAFF
>TRBJ2-1|NA|NA|TRBV6-4
TGTGCCAGCAGTGGAGGAAGGCTCGGTAACAATGAGCAGTTCTTC
CASSGGRLGNNEQFF
>TRBJ2-7|NA|TRBD1|TRBV7-2
TGTGCCAGCAGCTCGACAGGGAGTTACGAGCAGTACTTC
CASSSTGSYEQYF
>TRBJ1-2|NA|TRBD1|TRBV7-9
TGTGCCAGCAGCTTAGCAGGACAGGGTTGGGGCTACACCTTC
CASSLAGQGWGYTF
>TRBJ1-2|NA|NA|TRBV9
TGTGCCAGCAGCCCCATCGTGCCGGGAGGTCCTAACTATGGCTACACCTTC
CASSPIVPGGPNYGYTF
>TRBJ2-1|NA|TRBD1|TRBV5-1
TGCGCCAGCAGACCAGGGGGAAGCCACTTTTACAATGAGCAGTTCTTC
CASRPGGSHFYNEQFF
>TRBJ2-7|NA|TRBD2|TRBV10-2
TGCGCCAGCAGTCCCCTAGCGGGAGCCCGGTCGCTTGAGCAGTACTTC
CASSPLAGARSLEQYF
>TRBJ2-7|NA|TRBD2|TRBV5-4
TGTGCCAGCAGCTTTGACACTAGCGGTTTCTACGAGCAGTACTTC
CASSFDTSGFYEQYF
>TRBJ2-3|NA|TRBD2|TRBV6-5
TGTGCCAGCAGTTCGGGACTAGCGGGACAAACAGATACGCAGTATTTT
CASSSGLAGQTDTQYF
>TRBJ2-2|NA|NA|TRBV11-2
TGTGCCAGCAGCCCCCCAGGGGTGGGCACCGGGGAGCTGTTTTTT
CASSPPGVGTGELFF
>TRBJ1-1|NA|TRBD1|TRBV6-6
TGTGCCTGGGGACAGACGAACACTGAAGCTTTCTTT
CAWGQTNTEAFF
>TRBJ2-7|NA|NA|TRBV6-6
TGTGCCAGCAGTTACCCCTCCCTATCGGTCTACGAGCAGTACTTC
CASSYPSLSVYEQYF